This T cell receptor (beta chain) was captured in a study of T cell responses to AZD1222 COVID-19 vaccine. The study's findings and limits: The study identified only five to seven AZD1222 recipients as seropositive at baseline. The study reported that nearly half of spike-specific TCRs target unmutated variant regions.

In the case of this clone: Antigen specificity is unknown.

Assay used: immunoSEQ multiplex PCR; TCRdb lists only in-frame clones, some missing. The table has roughly 130,000 clones, roughly 93% seen once. Per the germline V gene, CDR1 is LNHDA and CDR2 is SQIVND (reference sequence). CDR3 length: 13 amino acids. V shed 6 bases and J shed 9 bases, with 12 bases lying between them. The genes are TRBV19 and TRBJ1-6, with a tentative D call TRBD1 (5 bases). This specimen was peripheral blood, taken on day 0 of AZD1222 vaccination. The TCR sequence derives from an adult in good health. The CDR3 region is CASSAGYGSPLHF. The CDR3 DNA is TGTGCCAGTAGCGCAGGGTATGGTTCACCCCTCCACTTT.